This T cell receptor (beta chain) was documented in a study of identical twins (dated by TCRdb to 2016 to 2018). About the investigation overall: To test whether fetal clonotypes persist, this study deep-sequenced TCR alpha and beta repertoires from monozygotic twins, from unrelated adults of various ages, and from cord blood. To rule out contamination, replicate twin experiments were performed at different times with different library preparation protocols. The study at large found these results: Compared with coincidental sharing between unrelated individuals, out-of-frame TCR alpha sequences shared between twins had an excess of sequences with low generation probability. Fewer insertions were carried by abundant cord blood beta clonotypes, a similar but weaker trend appeared in young adult naive repertoires, and no such trend appeared in memory repertoires. Because the same donors could not be followed over many years, the conclusions relied on cross-sectional statistical analysis. Zero-insertion analyses could be partly confounded by invariant T cells such as MAIT and iNKT, although diverse VJ usage argued against such confounding for most clonotypes. In beta out-of-frame sequences, excess twin sharing was weaker, because having fewer shared sequences lowered the signal-to-noise ratio. In monozygotic twins, out-of-frame TCR alpha sharing was systematically underestimated by recombination models, although the models agreed with sharing between unrelated individuals.

Every donor was a healthy Caucasian. The twin cohort comprised three pairs of female monozygotic twins, all aged about 18 to 30 years. Positive isolation kits from Invitrogen were used to isolate the CD4+ and CD8+ T cell populations. Library preparation used 5' RACE. These reads were obtained on an Illumina HiSeq 2000. Template switching added a universal primer binding site, and the final cDNA carried a unique molecular identifier that allowed TCR cDNA molecules to be counted accurately. Specific primers in the conserved constant-segment region were used to synthesize first-strand cDNA for the TCR alpha and beta chains. To control for contamination, every cDNA library carried two barcodes: a SMART-Mk sample barcode plus Illumina barcodes. TruSeq adapter sequences, together with Illumina sample barcodes, were added in two successive PCR steps. Sequencing of the TCR alpha and beta cDNA libraries was done on the Illumina HiSeq platform using custom primers. In the original analysis: MiGEC processed the raw reads to extract unique molecular identifiers, while MiXCR was used to determine the CDR3 positions. For each individual, recombination models were inferred using an EM algorithm with the repgenHMM and IGoR tools. Shared clonotypes were analyzed with the tcR package in R, and sharing was normalized by the product of cloneset sizes. To study raw recombination free of thymic and clonal selection effects, out-of-frame nonproductive sequences were analyzed. TCRdb reprocessed the public reads (quality trimming at Q25 with fastp, clone calling with MiXCR) and kept in-frame beta chains. Every distinct CDR3 protein forms one entry, paired with its most common genes and DNA. These V and J calls derive from TCRdb rather than the authors' analysis. The sample has over 200,000 distinct CDR3 sequences on record, around 6.5% of them singletons. Approximately 14% of the sample rests with the top ten.

This clonotype was observed at least ten times. Its recognized antigen is unknown. No base qualities exist here, and no much larger clone lies one base off it. There are 15 amino acids in the CDR3, from cysteine to phenylalanine inclusive. Of all the DNA, just the CDR3 is kept, 45 bases in frame from base 1. The V end loses 6 bases and the J end loses 3 bases, and a stretch of 14 bases separates them. In addition, the sample was reused for a study of T cells expressing NK-cell markers. As the second paper documents: In sorted CD3+CD56+NKG2C+, CD3+CD56+NKG2C- and CD3+CD56-NKG2C+ T-cell subsets from roughly 8 donors, TCR beta-chain repertoires were profiled. Among the eight sequenced donors, only one was HCMV-seronegative, while the other seven were HCMV-seropositive. In several experiments an anti-gammadeltaTCR antibody was added to restrict sorting to alphabetaTCR-expressing T cells. In several donors, the dominant CD3+CD56+NKG2C+ clonotypes ranked among the top 10 CD8+ clonotypes, making up roughly 1.0-8% of CD8+ T cells. Those dominant clonotypes were again the most abundant among CD3+CD56-NKG2C+ cells in several donors, at about 28.3-65%. Whether the expanded NKG2C-expressing T cell clones were specific for HCMV antigens was left unclear. Randomly selected healthy volunteers, three men and five women, were used as the eight sequenced donors. To determine HCMV serostatus, a commercial ELISA kit was used to detect HCMV-specific IgG in serum. Reads were demultiplexed and grouped by UMI with MIGEC, and clonotypes were assembled and quantified with MiTCR. To exclude erroneous sequences, any TCR cDNA sequence not supported by at least two reads was discarded. The tcR package was used for downstream repertoire analysis, and clonotypes were matched across fractions by CDR3 nucleotide sequence plus V segment. VDJmatch was used to annotate antigen specificity against VDJdb, with one amino acid substitution in CDR3 permitted.

The source material was CD8+ T cells sorted from blood. This TCR came from a woman aged 18-29 years in good health. The sequence is built from TRBV12-3 or TRBV12-4 and TRBJ2-2; 5 matching bases give a weak D call of TRBD2. Here is the DNA: TGTGCCAGCAGCACTCCCGGACTGGACACCGGGGAGCTGTTTTTT. Its protein reads: CASSTPGLDTGELFF.